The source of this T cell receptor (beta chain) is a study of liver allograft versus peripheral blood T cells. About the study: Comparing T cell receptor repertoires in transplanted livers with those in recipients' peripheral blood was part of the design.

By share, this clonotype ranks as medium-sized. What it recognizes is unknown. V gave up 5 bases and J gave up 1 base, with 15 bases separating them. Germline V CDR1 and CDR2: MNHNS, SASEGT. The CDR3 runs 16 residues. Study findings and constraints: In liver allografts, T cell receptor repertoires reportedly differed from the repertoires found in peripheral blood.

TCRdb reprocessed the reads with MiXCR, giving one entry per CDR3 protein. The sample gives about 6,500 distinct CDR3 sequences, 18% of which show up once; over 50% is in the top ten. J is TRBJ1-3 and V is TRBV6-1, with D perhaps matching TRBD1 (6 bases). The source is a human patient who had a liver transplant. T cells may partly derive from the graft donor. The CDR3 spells CASSHNLQGSGNTIYF. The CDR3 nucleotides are TGTGCCAGCAGTCATAACCTACAGGGTTCTGGAAACACCATATATTTT.